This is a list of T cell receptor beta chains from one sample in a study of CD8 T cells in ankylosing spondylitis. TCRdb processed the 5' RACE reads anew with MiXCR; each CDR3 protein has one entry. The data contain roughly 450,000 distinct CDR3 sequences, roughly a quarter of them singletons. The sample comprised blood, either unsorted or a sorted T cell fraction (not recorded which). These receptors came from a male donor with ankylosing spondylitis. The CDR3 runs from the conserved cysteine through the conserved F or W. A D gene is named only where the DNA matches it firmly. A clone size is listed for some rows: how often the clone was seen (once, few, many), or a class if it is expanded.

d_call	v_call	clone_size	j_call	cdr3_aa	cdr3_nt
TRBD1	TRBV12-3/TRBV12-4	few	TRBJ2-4	CASSPSGTGGSIQYF	TGTGCCAGCAGCCCATCCGGGACAGGGGGTAGCATTCAGTACTTC
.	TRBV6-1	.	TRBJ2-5	CASRPDRIQETQYF	TGTGCCAGCAGGCCCGACAGGATCCAAGAGACCCAGTACTTC
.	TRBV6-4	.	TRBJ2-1	CASSDSLNEQFF	TGTGCCAGCAGTGACTCTTTGAATGAGCAGTTCTTC
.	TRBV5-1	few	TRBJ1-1	CASSLALGAANTEAFF	TGCGCCAGCAGCTTGGCTTTGGGGGCCGCGAACACTGAAGCTTTCTTT
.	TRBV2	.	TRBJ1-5	CASSESLGIQPQHF	TGTGCCAGCAGTGAAAGTCTGGGGATTCAGCCCCAGCATTTT
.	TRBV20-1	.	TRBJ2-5	CSAPLIYPRETQYF	TGCAGTGCTCCCCTAATATACCCCAGGGAGACCCAGTACTTC
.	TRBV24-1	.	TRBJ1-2	CATSDRNTRDGYTF	TGTGCCACCAGTGATCGGAATACGAGGGATGGCTACACCTTC
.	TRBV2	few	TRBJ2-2	CASSVMAGANTGELFF	TGTGCCAGCAGCGTAATGGCGGGCGCGAACACCGGGGAGCTGTTTTTT
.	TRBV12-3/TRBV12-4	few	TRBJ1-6	CASSFLSESPLHF	TGTGCCAGCAGTTTTCTCTCAGAGTCACCCCTCCACTTT
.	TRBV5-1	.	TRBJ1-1	CASSFVPRNTEAFF	TGCGCCAGCAGCTTTGTCCCACGGAACACTGAAGCTTTCTTT
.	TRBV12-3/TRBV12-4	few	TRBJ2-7	CASSWVGGSSYEQYF	TGTGCCAGCAGTTGGGTAGGGGGGAGCTCCTACGAGCAGTACTTC
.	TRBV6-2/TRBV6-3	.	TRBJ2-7	CASSYEAYEQYF	TGTGCCAGCAGTTATGAAGCCTACGAGCAGTACTTC
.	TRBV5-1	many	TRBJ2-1	CASSLSILWEQFF	TGCGCCAGCAGCTTGAGTATACTGTGGGAGCAGTTCTTC
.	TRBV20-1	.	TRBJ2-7	CSASGDRLRGWEQYF	TGCAGTGCTAGCGGTGACAGGCTCCGAGGGTGGGAGCAGTACTTC
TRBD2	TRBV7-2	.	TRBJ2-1	CASSGRPASGSTDEQFF	TGTGCCAGCAGCGGAAGACCTGCTAGCGGGAGTACTGATGAGCAGTTCTTC
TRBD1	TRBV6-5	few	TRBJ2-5	CASSYFLRGRETQYF	TGTGCCAGCAGTTATTTCCTGAGGGGGCGCGAGACCCAGTACTTC
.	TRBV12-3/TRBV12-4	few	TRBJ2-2	CASSSGELFF	TGTGCCAGCAGTTCCGGGGAGCTGTTTTTT
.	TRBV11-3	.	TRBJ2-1	CASSTSTSSYNEQFF	TGTGCCAGCAGCACTTCGACTAGCTCCTACAATGAGCAGTTCTTC
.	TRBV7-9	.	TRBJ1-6	CASSSTQGDNSPLHF	TGTGCCAGCAGCTCCACACAGGGTGATAATTCACCCCTCCACTTT
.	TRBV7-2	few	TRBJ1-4	CASSWPGSEKLFF	TGTGCCAGCAGCTGGCCCGGGTCTGAAAAACTGTTTTTT
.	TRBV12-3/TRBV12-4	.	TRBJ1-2	CASSSQNRYGYTF	TGTGCCAGCAGTTCTCAGAATCGTTATGGCTACACCTTC
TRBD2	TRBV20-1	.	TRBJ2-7	CSAPPLAGYYGQYF	TGCAGTGCGCCCCCCCTAGCGGGATACTACGGACAGTACTTC
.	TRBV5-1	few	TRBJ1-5	CASSLDGSDQPQHF	TGCGCCAGCAGCTTGGATGGGAGCGATCAGCCCCAGCATTTT
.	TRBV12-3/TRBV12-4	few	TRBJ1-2	CASRGPIFNYAYTF	TGTGCCAGCAGAGGACCTATATTTAACTATGCCTACACCTTC